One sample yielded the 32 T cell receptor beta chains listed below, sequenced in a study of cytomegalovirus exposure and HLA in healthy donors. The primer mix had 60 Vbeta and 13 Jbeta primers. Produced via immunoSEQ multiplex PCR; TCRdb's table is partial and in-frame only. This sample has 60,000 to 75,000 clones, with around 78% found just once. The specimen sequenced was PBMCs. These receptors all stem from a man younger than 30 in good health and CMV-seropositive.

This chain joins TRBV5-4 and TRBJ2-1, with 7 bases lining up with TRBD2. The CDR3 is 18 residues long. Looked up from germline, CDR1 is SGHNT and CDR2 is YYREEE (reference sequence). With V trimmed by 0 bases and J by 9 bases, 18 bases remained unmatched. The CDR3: CASSLGAASGGLYGEQFF. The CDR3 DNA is TGTGCCAGCAGCTTGGGGGCGGCTAGCGGAGGCCTCTATGGTGAGCAGTTCTTC.

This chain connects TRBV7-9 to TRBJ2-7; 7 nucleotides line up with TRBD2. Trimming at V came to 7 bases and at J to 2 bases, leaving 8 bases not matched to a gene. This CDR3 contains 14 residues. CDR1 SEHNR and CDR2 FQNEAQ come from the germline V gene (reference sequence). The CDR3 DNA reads TGTGCCAGCACCCCACGGGGGGTGACCTACGAGCAGTACTTC. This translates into CASTPRGVTYEQYF.

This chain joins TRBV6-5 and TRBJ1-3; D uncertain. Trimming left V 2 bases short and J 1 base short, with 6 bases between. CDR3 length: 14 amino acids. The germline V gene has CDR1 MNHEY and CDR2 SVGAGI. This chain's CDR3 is CASSYELSGNTIYF. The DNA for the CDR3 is TGTGCCAGCAGTTACGAGTTATCTGGAAACACCATATATTTT.

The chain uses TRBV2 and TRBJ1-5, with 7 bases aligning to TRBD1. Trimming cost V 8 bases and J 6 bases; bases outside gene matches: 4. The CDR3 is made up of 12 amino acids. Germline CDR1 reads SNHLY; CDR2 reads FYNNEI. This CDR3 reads CASQGEVQPQHF. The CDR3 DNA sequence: TGTGCCAGCCAGGGGGAGGTTCAGCCCCAGCATTTT.

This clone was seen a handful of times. The CDR3 reads CASGGTDEKLFF. The CDR3 bases are TGTGCCAGCGGGGGGACCGATGAAAAACTGTTTTTT. This chain uses TRBV4-2 with TRBJ1-4; the D gene is possibly TRBD1 (5 bases). Germline values: CDR1 LGHNA, CDR2 YNFKEQ. The ends were cut back, 8 bases at V and 6 bases at J, with 10 bases in the middle. The CDR3 loop spans 12 amino acids.

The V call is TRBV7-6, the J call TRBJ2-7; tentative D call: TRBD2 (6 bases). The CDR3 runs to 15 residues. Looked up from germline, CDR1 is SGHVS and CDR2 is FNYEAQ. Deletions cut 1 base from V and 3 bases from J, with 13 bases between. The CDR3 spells CASSLDSGLIYEQYF. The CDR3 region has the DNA TGTGCCAGCAGCTTAGATTCGGGACTCATCTACGAGCAGTACTTC.

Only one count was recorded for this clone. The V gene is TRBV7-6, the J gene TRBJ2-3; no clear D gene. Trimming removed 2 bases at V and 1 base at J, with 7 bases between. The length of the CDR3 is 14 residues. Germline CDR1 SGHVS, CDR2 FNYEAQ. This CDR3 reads CASSLIAGTDTQYF. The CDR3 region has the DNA TGTGCCAGCAGCTTAATAGCCGGCACAGATACGCAGTATTTT. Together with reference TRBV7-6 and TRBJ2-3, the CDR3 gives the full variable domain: GAGVSQSPRYKVTKRGQDVALRCDPISGHVSLYWYRQALGQGPEFLTYFNYEAQQDKSGLPNDRFSAERPEGSISTLTIQRTEQRDSAMYRCASSLIAGTDTQYFGPGTRLTVL.

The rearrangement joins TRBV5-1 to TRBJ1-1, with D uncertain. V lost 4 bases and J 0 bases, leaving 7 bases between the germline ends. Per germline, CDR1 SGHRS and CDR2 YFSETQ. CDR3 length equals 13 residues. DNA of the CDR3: TGCGCCAGCAGCGGAGGACTGAACACTGAAGCTTTCTTT. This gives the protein CASSGGLNTEAFF.

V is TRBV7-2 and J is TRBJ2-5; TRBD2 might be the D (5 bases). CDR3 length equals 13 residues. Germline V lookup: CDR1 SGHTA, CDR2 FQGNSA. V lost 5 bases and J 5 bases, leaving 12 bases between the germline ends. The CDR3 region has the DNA TGTGCCAGCAGCCCCGGCCCGGGGGAGACCCAGTACTTC. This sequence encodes CASSPGPGETQYF.

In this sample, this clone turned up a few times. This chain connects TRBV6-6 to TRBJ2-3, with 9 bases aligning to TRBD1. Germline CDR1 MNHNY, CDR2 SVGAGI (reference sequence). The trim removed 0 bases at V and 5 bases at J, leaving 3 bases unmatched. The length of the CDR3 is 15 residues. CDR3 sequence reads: CASSYSTGGEDTQYF. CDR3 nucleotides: TGTGCCAGCAGTTACTCGACAGGGGGGGAAGATACGCAGTATTTT.

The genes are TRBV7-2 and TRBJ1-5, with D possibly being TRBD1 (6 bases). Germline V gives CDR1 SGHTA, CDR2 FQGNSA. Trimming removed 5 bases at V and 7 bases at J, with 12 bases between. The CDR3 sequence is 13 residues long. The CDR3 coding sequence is TGTGCCAGCAGCCCACAGACAGGCCAGCCCCAGCATTTT. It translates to CASSPQTGQPQHF.

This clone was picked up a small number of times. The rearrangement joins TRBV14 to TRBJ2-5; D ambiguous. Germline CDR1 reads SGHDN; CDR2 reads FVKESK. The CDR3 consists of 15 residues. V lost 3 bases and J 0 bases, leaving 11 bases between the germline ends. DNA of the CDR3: TGTGCCAGCAGCCATGTCACAACGTACCAAGAGACCCAGTACTTC. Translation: CASSHVTTYQETQYF.

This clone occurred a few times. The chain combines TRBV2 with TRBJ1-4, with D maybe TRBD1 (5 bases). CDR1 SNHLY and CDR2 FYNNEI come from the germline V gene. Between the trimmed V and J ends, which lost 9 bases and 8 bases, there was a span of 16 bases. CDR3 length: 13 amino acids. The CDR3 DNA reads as TGTGCCAGTGGGGCGGGGCCTCAAGAAAAACTGTTTTTT. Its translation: CASGAGPQEKLFF.

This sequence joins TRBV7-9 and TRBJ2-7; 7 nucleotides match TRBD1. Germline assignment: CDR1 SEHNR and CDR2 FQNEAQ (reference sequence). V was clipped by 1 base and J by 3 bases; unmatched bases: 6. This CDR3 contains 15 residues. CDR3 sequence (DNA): TGTGCCAGCAGCTTAGGGACAGGCGCTCTCTACGAGCAGTACTTC. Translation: CASSLGTGALYEQYF.

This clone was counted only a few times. CDR3 nucleotide sequence: TGCGCCAGCAGCTTGGCTAGGACTAGCGGGGGATACAATGAGCAGTTCTTC. This encodes CASSLARTSGGYNEQFF. This rearrangement joins TRBV5-1 to TRBJ2-1, with 13 bases identical to TRBD2. Germline V lookup: CDR1 SGHRS, CDR2 YFSETQ. J gave up 4 bases and V 0 bases, and 4 bases lay outside the gene matches. The CDR3 sequence is 17 residues long.

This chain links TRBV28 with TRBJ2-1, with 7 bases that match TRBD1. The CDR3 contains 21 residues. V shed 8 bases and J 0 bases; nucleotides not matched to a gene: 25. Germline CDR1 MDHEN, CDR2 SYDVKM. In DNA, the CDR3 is TGTGCCAGCGGGCAAGCGTGGACAGGCGCTCTTTTACTTCCCTCCTACAATGAGCAGTTCTTC. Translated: CASGQAWTGALLLPSYNEQFF.

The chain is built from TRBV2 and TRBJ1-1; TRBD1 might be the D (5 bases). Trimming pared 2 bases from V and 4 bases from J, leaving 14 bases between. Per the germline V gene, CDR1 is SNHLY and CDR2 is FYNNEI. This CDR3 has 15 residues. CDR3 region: CASSETPTDSTEAFF. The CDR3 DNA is TGTGCCAGCAGTGAAACTCCGACAGACAGCACTGAAGCTTTCTTT.

CDR3 region: CASRLAGGHHEQYF. CDR3 sequence (DNA): TGTGCCAGCAGGCTAGCGGGGGGCCACCACGAGCAGTACTTC. The rearrangement joins TRBV6-1 to TRBJ2-7, with 11 bases matching TRBD2. The CDR3 length is 14 residues. Germline V CDR1 and CDR2: MNHNS, SASEGT. V was clipped by 6 bases and J by 5 bases; unmatched bases: 6.

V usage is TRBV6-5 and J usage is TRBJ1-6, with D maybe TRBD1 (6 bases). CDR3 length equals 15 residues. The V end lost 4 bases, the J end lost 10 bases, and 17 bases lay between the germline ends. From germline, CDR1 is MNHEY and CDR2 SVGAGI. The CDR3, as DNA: TGTGCCAGCAGTTTCCTTCTTACAGGGAACTCACCCCTCCACTTT. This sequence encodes CASSFLLTGNSPLHF.

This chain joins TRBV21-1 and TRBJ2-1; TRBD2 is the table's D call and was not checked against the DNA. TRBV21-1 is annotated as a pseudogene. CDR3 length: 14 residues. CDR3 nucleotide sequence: TGTGCCAGCAGGGCGGATAGCTCCTACAATGAGCAGTTCTTC. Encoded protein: CASRADSSYNEQFF.

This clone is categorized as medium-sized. The CDR3 reads CASSEASGGAYEQFF. In DNA form, the CDR3 reads TGTGCCAGCAGTGAAGCGAGCGGGGGGGCCTATGAGCAGTTCTTC. This chain links TRBV6-1 with TRBJ2-1, with 10 positions matching TRBD2. The CDR3 is 15 residues long. In germline, CDR1 is MNHNS, CDR2 SASEGT. The junction had 4 bases not matched to a gene; V was cut back by 0 bases and J by 8 bases.

The CDR3 bases are TGTGCCAGCAGTCGGCCAGGGGGTAATGAAAAACTGTTTTTT. Its protein product is CASSRPGGNEKLFF. The chain combines TRBV25-1 with TRBJ1-4, with 7 positions matching TRBD1. CDR1 and CDR2 from the germline V gene are MGHDK and SYGVNS. With V trimmed by 5 bases and J by 4 bases, 4 bases remained unmatched. The CDR3 has 14 amino acids.

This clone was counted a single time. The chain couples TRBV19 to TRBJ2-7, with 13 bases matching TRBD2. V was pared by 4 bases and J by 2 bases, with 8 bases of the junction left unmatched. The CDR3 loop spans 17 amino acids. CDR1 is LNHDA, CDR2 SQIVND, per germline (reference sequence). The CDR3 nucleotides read TGTGCCAGTAGTAAGCCGGGACTAGCGGGACAAACCTACGAGCAGTACTTC. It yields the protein CASSKPGLAGQTYEQYF.

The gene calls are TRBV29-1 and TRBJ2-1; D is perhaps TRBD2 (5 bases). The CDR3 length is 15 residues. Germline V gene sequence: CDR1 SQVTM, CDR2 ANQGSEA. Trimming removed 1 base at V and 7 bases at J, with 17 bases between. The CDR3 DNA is TGCAGCGTTGAAGTAGCGTTTAGCGCTACTAATGAGCAGTTCTTC. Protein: CSVEVAFSATNEQFF.

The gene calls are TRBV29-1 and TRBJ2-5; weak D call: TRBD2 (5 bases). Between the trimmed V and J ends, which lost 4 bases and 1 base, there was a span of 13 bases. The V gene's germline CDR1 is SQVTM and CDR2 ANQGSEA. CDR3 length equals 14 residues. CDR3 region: CSVGKFSGQETQYF. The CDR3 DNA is TGCAGCGTTGGCAAGTTCAGCGGCCAAGAGACCCAGTACTTC.

CDR3 sequence (DNA): TGTGCCAGCAGCGTAGGACAGGGAACCGGGGAGCTGTTTTTT. Its translation is CASSVGQGTGELFF. The V call is TRBV9, the J call TRBJ2-2, with TRBD1 matching 7 bases. CDR3 length: 14 amino acids. The V segment lost 0 bases and the J segment 5 bases; nucleotides outside the gene matches: 1. Germline V CDR1 and CDR2: SGDLS, YYNGEE.

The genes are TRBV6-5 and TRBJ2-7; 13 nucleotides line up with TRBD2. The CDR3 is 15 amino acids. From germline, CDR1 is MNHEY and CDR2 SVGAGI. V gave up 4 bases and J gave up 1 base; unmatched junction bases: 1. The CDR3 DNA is TGTGCCAGCAGTTCGGGACTAGCGGGATCCTACGAGCAGTACTTC. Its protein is CASSSGLAGSYEQYF.

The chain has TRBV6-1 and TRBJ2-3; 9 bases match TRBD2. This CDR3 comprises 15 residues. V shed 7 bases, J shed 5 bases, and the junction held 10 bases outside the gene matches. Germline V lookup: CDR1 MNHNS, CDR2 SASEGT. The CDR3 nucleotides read TGTGCCAGCAAGGGCGGGGGGGCCCGCGAAGATACGCAGTATTTT. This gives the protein CASKGGGAREDTQYF.

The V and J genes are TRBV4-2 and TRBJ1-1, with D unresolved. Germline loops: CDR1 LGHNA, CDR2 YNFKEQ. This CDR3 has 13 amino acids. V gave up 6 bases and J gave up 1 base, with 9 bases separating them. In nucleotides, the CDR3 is TGTGCCAGCAGTCGCGGAGGGAACACTGAAGCTTTCTTT. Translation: CASSRGGNTEAFF.

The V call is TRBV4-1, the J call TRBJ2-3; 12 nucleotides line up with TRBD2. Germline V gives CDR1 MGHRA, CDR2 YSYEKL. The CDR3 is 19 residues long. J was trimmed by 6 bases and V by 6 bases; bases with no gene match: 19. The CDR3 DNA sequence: TGCGCCAGCAGTTACGAGGGGCTAGCGGGGGGGCCCAGTAGCGATACGCAGTATTTT. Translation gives CASSYEGLAGGPSSDTQYF.

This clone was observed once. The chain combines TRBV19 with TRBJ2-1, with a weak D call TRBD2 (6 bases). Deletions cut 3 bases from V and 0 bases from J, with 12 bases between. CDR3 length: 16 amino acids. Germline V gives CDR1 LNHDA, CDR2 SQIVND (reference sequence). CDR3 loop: CASSMRPGSSYNEQFF. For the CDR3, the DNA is TGTGCCAGTAGTATGCGTCCCGGGAGCTCCTACAATGAGCAGTTCTTC.

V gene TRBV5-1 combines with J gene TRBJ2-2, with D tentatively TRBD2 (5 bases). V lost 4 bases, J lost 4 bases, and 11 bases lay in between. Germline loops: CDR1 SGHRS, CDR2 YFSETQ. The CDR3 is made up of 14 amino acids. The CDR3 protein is CASSPTGITGELFF. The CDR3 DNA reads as TGCGCCAGCAGCCCTACCGGGATCACCGGGGAGCTGTTTTTT.